This T cell receptor beta chain emerged from a study of blood T cell repertoires in COVID-19. Turning to the study itself: The United States, Italy and Spain supplied acute and convalescent COVID-19 samples. Sources were T cells, B-cell-depleted T cells, or PBMCs; the material itself was cDNA or gDNA.

CDR3 length equals 15 residues. The V gene end was trimmed by 6 bases and the J gene end by 5 bases; junction bases not matched to a gene: 9. Germline assignment: CDR1 LNHDA and CDR2 SQIVND (reference sequence). Original analysis: Amplification with reference gene primers provided the estimates of nucleated cell counts. Sequencing used immunoSEQ multiplex PCR; TCRdb keeps in-frame clones, though not all of them. V and J calls and clone size come straight from that table; D and trimming were deduced from the DNA. The repertoire holds a few hundred thousand clones, with roughly four fifths as singletons.

The specimen was peripheral blood. The chain has TRBV19 and TRBJ1-2; 10 bases line up with TRBD1. The TCR sequence derives from a man under 40 who had recovered from COVID-19. CDR3 sequence: CASRQGQGDYYGYTF. CDR3 nucleotide sequence: TGTGCCAGTAGGCAAGGACAGGGGGACTATTATGGCTACACCTTC. Supplemented by reference TRBV19 and TRBJ1-2, the full variable domain reads DGGITQSPKYLFRKEGQNVTLSCEQNLNHDAMYWYRQDPGQGLRLIYYSQIVNDFQKGDIAEGYSVSREKKESFPLTVTSAQKNPTAFYLCASRQGQGDYYGYTFGSGTRLTVV.